The source of this T cell receptor (beta chain) is a study of T cell repertoires in cytomegalovirus infection. Overall study context: Public signatures in TCR beta pointed to CMV infection and matching HLA type. Whole-study results and caveats: Dominant in the ex vivo response were TCR beta clonotypes restricted by HLA-C and specific for CMV.

The sample holds a few counts of this clonotype. What it binds is not known. MiXCR was run by TCRdb on the reads, yielding one entry per CDR3 protein. The sample shows around 450,000 distinct CDR3 sequences, 31% of them seen only once. Germline loops: CDR1 SGHVS, CDR2 FNYEAQ. V trimming: 4 bases; J trimming: 4 bases; junction bases outside the gene matches: 6. The CDR3 runs 15 residues. J is TRBJ2-1 and V is TRBV7-6, with TRBD2 identical over 8 bases. The TCR was taken from a human donor in good health (CMV status not recorded). Some clones in this sample may be carry-over from other donors' samples. Sample: PBMCs. Here the CDR3 reads CASSSGGAYYNEQFF. The CDR3 DNA reads as TGTGCCAGCAGCTCCGGGGGGGCGTATTACAATGAGCAGTTCTTC.